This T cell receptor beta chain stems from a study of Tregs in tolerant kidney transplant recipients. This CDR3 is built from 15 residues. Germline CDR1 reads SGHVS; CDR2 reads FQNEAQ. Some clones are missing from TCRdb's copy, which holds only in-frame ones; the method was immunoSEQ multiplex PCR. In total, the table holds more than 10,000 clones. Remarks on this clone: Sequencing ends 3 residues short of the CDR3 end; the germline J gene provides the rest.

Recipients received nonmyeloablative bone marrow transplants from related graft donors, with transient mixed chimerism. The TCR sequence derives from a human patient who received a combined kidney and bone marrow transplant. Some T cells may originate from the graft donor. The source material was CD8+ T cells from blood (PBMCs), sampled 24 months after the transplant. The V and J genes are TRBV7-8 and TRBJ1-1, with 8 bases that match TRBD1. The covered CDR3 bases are TGTGCCAGCAGCTTAGCGCAGGGGGCGATTCCGGGA. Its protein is CASSLAQGAIPG. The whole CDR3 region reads CASSLAQGAIPGAFF.